These T cell receptor beta chains were read from a single sample in a study of T cell responses to AZD1222 COVID-19 vaccine. Only in-frame clones appear in the TCRdb table, and some are missing; sequencing was by immunoSEQ multiplex PCR. The sample shows over 100,000 clones, roughly 90% of them seen only once. Sequencing was performed on peripheral blood, taken on day 0 of MenACWY control vaccination. The source is an adult in good health. Both conserved end residues are part of each CDR3. The size entry is marked missing in some rows and otherwise reads once, few, many or a size class.

clone size,V gene,J gene,CDR3 length,CDR3 protein
-,TRBV18,TRBJ2-1,14,CASSPVRGINEQFF
-,TRBV27,TRBJ1-6,16,CASRGTGNSYNSPLHF
-,TRBV19,TRBJ1-5,16,CASSLRGAGNVQPQHF
-,TRBV29-1,TRBJ2-7,13,CSTRTSGSYEQYF
-,TRBV25-1,TRBJ2-7,15,CASSGRTSGSYEQYF
-,TRBV19,TRBJ2-5,14,CASSITRWRETQYF
-,TRBV4-2,TRBJ2-6,18,CASSQQGSDSSGANVLTF
-,TRBV4-1,TRBJ1-5,14,CASSQGNSNQPQHF
-,TRBV5-6,TRBJ2-7,14,CASSIRRIAYEQYF
-,TRBV18,TRBJ2-5,13,CASSETVVETQYF
-,TRBV11-3,TRBJ2-7,14,CASSLTPSSYEQYF
-,TRBV10-1,TRBJ2-7,17,CASSESGSSSAIGAQYF
-,TRBV5-6,TRBJ1-2,14,CASSYVGRGDGYTF
-,TRBV7-2,TRBJ2-2,15,CASSLGDRGLGELFF
-,TRBV7-8,TRBJ2-5,15,CASSLTRARRETQYF
-,TRBV4-3,TRBJ2-2,16,CASSQDRDRNTGELFF
-,TRBV6-2/TRBV6-3,TRBJ1-5,14,CASSYSGRFQPQHF
-,TRBV28,TRBJ2-7,13,CASTGTETYEQYF
-,TRBV13,TRBJ2-4,14,CASSSQTGADIQYF
-,TRBV4-3,TRBJ1-2,15,CASSQDGPFGYGYTF
few,TRBV10-3,TRBJ1-5,12,CAISEPDQPQHF
-,TRBV19,TRBJ1-6,16,CASSTGGGGYNSPLHF
-,TRBV30,TRBJ1-2,15,CAWRGRTWQGSGYTF
-,TRBV6-6,TRBJ2-3,15,CASSLQGLGTDTQYF
-,TRBV7-2,TRBJ1-5,16,CASSLGGAGIGQPQHF
-,TRBV30,TRBJ2-7,14,CAWKASGGSYEQYF
-,TRBV30,TRBJ1-1,13,CAWSLGVNTEAFF
-,TRBV2,TRBJ2-5,12,CASRESQETQYF
-,TRBV7-2,TRBJ1-2,15,CASSPSTGTYYGYTF
-,TRBV7-8,TRBJ2-5,15,CASSLGLRARETQYF
-,TRBV29-1,TRBJ2-1,15,CSATGLAYSYNEQFF
-,TRBV6-5,TRBJ1-1,12,CATYRGYTEAFF
-,TRBV6-5,TRBJ1-3,13,CASRAPSGNTIYF
-,TRBV28,TRBJ1-5,14,CASSLVISGQPQHF
-,TRBV24-1,TRBJ2-7,13,CATSDSYSYEQYF
-,TRBV7-3,TRBJ1-2,13,CASSRQGAYGYTF
-,TRBV27,TRBJ2-1,12,CASSSLYNEQFF
-,TRBV11-2,TRBJ2-1,15,CASSFSGRSDNEQFF
-,TRBV7-2,TRBJ2-3,15,CASSSQSGATDTQYF
-,TRBV11-1,TRBJ2-2,14,CASSLARGTGELFF
-,TRBV19,TRBJ2-7,14,CASSIRQGANEQYF
-,TRBV28,TRBJ1-1,14,CASSPGTGGTEAFF
-,TRBV7-3,TRBJ2-1,13,CASSHSWGGEQFF
few,TRBV6-5,TRBJ2-7,15,CASSRQGDKSYEQYF
-,TRBV19,TRBJ1-2,15,CASSIAGQNIDGYTF
-,TRBV28,TRBJ2-2,13,CASSFSSTGELFF
-,TRBV6-2/TRBV6-3,TRBJ1-6,13,CASSYGNNSPLHF
-,TRBV30,TRBJ2-5,13,CACSAGDQETQYF
-,TRBV28,TRBJ2-1,13,CASKRGARAEQFF
few,TRBV21-1,TRBJ2-2,14,CASTNRGQTGELFF
-,TRBV3-1/TRBV3-2,TRBJ1-2,14,CASSEPGQVFGYTF
-,TRBV6-2/TRBV6-3,TRBJ2-1,15,CASSYSGAPYNEQFF
-,TRBV5-4,TRBJ2-6,15,CASSLDRAGANVLTF
-,TRBV9,TRBJ2-1,16,CASSHSGTSGDNEQFF
-,TRBV24-1,TRBJ2-1,15,CATSEPGQAYNEQFF
-,TRBV10-3,TRBJ1-3,15,CAISESRSSGNTIYF
once,TRBV15,TRBJ1-2,13,CATSRGPPGGYTF